This record covers a single T cell receptor (beta chain). Its antigen remains unknown. The data belong to a study of T-cell memory formation after mild COVID-19. For the study at large: TCR clusters showed largely donor specificity. The study's findings and limits: Those CD4+ clones that contracted were mainly in CM and EM (CD8+ ones in EMRA). Contracting clones from day 15 to 85 showed balanced CD4/CD8; later expanders favored CD4+. Researchers found some responding clones in pre-infection memory, a sign that cross-reactive memory joined.

Trimming removed 7 bases from V and 4 bases from J, with 10 bases in between. This CDR3 contains 12 residues. The germline V gene encodes CDR1 MNHEY and CDR2 SVGAGI. TCRdb used MiXCR to reprocess the 5' RACE reads, holding one entry per CDR3 protein. The sample includes about 350,000 distinct CDR3 sequences, roughly 13% of them seen just once. The sample was PBMCs or a T cell subset sorted from them (not recorded which). The source of this sequence is a young man who had mild COVID-19 (a few samples of this study predate the infection). Cell type and time point are not known. V usage is TRBV6-5 and J usage is TRBJ1-2; D is unclear. The CDR3 is CASTLAGYGYTF. The CDR3 nucleotides are TGTGCCAGCACTCTGGCGGGCTATGGCTACACCTTC.